This T cell receptor beta chain was found in a study of cytomegalovirus exposure and HLA in healthy donors. Whole-study context: Out of 398 genotyped donors, less than 85% belonged to the Caucasian-associated ancestry cluster.

Findings and limits, study-wide: Association of 16,951 TCR beta sequences with HLA alleles was found at 0.05 false discovery rate in a later analysis. In a later analysis, a missense DCLRE1C variant was linked to TCR beta V- and J-gene trimming.

Trimming at V came to 4 bases and at J to 1 base, leaving 7 bases not matched to a gene. This CDR3 region has 16 residues. Germline V CDR1 and CDR2: MNHEY, SMNVEV (reference sequence). Donors showed nominal health when sampled, although they likely had unrecorded immune exposures. This clone was observed a few times. The target antigen is unknown. The PCR contained 60 Vbeta and 13 Jbeta primers. Produced via immunoSEQ multiplex PCR; TCRdb's table is partial and in-frame only. The table shows fewer than 150,000 clones, with approximately 76% occurring only once. The origin of this receptor is a man aged 45 to 65 in good health and CMV-seropositive. The chain joins TRBV27 to TRBJ1-1, with 9 bases aligning to TRBD1. Specimen: PBMCs. CDR3 amino acids: CASSSLPGQGNTEAFF. CDR3 DNA: TGTGCCAGCAGTTCGCTACCGGGACAGGGGAACACTGAAGCTTTCTTT.